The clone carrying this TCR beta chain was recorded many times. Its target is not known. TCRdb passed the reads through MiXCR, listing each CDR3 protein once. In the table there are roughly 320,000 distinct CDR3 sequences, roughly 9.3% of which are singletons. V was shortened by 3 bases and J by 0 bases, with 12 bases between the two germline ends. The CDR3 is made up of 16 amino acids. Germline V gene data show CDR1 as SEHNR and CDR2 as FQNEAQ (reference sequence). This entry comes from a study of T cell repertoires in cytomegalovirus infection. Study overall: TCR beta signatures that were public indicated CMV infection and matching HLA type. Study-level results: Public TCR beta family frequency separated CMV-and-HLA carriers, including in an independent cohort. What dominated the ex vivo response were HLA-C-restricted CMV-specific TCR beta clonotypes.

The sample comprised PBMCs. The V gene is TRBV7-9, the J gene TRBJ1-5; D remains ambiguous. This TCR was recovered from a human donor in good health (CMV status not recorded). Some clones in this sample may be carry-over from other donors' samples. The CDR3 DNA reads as TGTGCCAGCAGCTTTGGTCAGCTGGATAGCAATCAGCCCCAGCATTTT. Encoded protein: CASSFGQLDSNQPQHF.